The 19 T cell receptor beta chains reported below all come from one sample, sequenced in a study of cytomegalovirus exposure and HLA in healthy donors. Primers for the PCR totalled 60 Vbeta and 13 Jbeta. The method was immunoSEQ multiplex PCR; TCRdb's version includes in-frame clones alone and lacks a portion of them. The table has tens of thousands of clones, about 80% seen once; the top ten hold less than 2%. Material: PBMCs. The receptors come from a human donor in good health.

This clone was seen a few times. V and J are TRBV5-4 and TRBJ2-7; D is possibly TRBD2 (5 bases). The ends were cut back, 4 bases at V and 5 bases at J, with 13 bases in the middle. The CDR3 is made up of 13 amino acids. Germline CDR1 is SGHNT and CDR2 is YYREEE (reference sequence). The CDR3 protein is CASSHPLGDEQYF. CDR3 coding DNA: TGTGCCAGCAGCCACCCCCTGGGAGACGAGCAGTACTTC.

The chain joins TRBV6-5 to TRBJ1-1; D gene uncertain. V was cut by 6 bases and J by 9 bases, with 14 bases left in between. The V gene's germline CDR1 is MNHEY and CDR2 SVGAGI. The CDR3 has 12 residues. The CDR3 loop reads CASRAIGVKAFF. CDR3 in DNA: TGTGCCAGCAGAGCTATCGGAGTCAAAGCTTTCTTT.

The chain carries TRBV5-1 and TRBJ1-6; no definite D call. Germline CDR1 and CDR2: SGHRS and YFSETQ. V lost 0 bases and J lost 7, with 5 bases in between. The CDR3 spans 13 residues. The CDR3 nucleotides are TGCGCCAGCAGCTTGGCCCAAAATTCACCCCTCCACTTT. This codes for CASSLAQNSPLHF.

The genes are TRBV2 and TRBJ2-4; D may be TRBD1 (5 bases). The CDR3 extends over 13 amino acids. The germline CDR1 and CDR2 sequences are SNHLY and FYNNEI. Trimming cost V 4 bases and J 7 bases, with 11 bases left between them. CDR3 in DNA: TGTGCCAGCAGTGTGGGGCTGGCGAACATTCAGTACTTC. Protein product: CASSVGLANIQYF.

The chain uses TRBV7-2 and TRBJ2-7; no definite D call. Trimming pared 1 base from V and 0 bases from J, leaving 13 bases between. Germline V gives CDR1 SGHTA, CDR2 FQGNSA. The CDR3 totals 16 residues. CDR3 DNA: TGTGCCAGCAGCTTAGTCCCAGCCACGGGCTCCTACGAGCAGTACTTC. Protein: CASSLVPATGSYEQYF.

The V and J genes are TRBV4-3 and TRBJ1-5; D ambiguous. CDR3 length equals 16 residues. Trimming removed 0 bases from V and 2 bases from J, with 11 bases in between. The V gene's germline CDR1 is LGHNA and CDR2 YSLEER. Here the CDR3 DNA reads TGCGCCAGCAGCCAAGATCCCCCCGGGGGCAATCAGCCCCAGCATTTT. It specifies CASSQDPPGGNQPQHF.

CDR3 amino acids: CASSFISGETQYF. DNA of the CDR3: TGCGCCAGCAGCTTTATATCGGGAGAGACCCAGTACTTC. V is TRBV5-1 and J is TRBJ2-5; D remains unclear. Germline V gene sequence: CDR1 SGHRS, CDR2 YFSETQ. V gave up 2 bases and J gave up 4 bases, with 9 bases separating them. The CDR3 runs 13 residues.

V is TRBV4-2 and J is TRBJ1-1; TRBD1 aligns across 10 bases. CDR1 is LGHNA, CDR2 YNFKEQ, per germline. This CDR3 is built from 15 residues. J gave up 8 bases and V 1 base, and 7 bases lay outside the gene matches. CDR3 amino acids: CASSQVTGTGAEAFF. CDR3 DNA: TGTGCCAGCAGCCAAGTTACCGGGACAGGGGCCGAAGCTTTCTTT.

The V and J genes are TRBV16 and TRBJ2-7, with 10 bases aligning to TRBD1. Per germline, CDR1 KGHSY and CDR2 FQNENV. After removal of 2 bases from V and 10 bases from J, the junction contained 8 bases not matched to a gene. CDR3 length: 14 residues. The DNA for the CDR3 is TGTGCCAGCAGCCAAGTTTCTCGGGACAGGGGTCAGTACTTC. Protein sequence: CASSQVSRDRGQYF.

This rearrangement joins TRBV18 to TRBJ2-3, with D tentatively TRBD1 (5 bases). Germline assignment: CDR1 KGHSH and CDR2 LQKENI. V was pared by 0 bases and J by 6 bases, with 10 bases between. CDR3 length: 14 amino acids. The CDR3 sequence is CASSPPLGVDTQYF. The DNA for the CDR3 is TGTGCCAGCTCACCACCGTTAGGGGTGGATACGCAGTATTTT. Full variable domain (missing parts from reference TRBV18 and TRBJ2-3): NAGVMQNPRHLVRRRGQEARLRCSPMKGHSHVYWYRQLPEEGLKFMVYLQKENIIDESGMPKERFSAEFPKEGPSILRIQQVVRGDSAAYFCASSPPLGVDTQYFGPGTRLTVL.

About this clone: The germline gene is not matched at one end of the junction; a read error may be the cause. The rearrangement uses TRBV7-6 and TRBJ2-7; the match to TRBD2 covers 12 bases. The CDR3 totals 14 residues. Germline CDR1 and CDR2: SGHVS and FNYEAQ. CDR3 sequence (DNA): TGTGCCAGCAGCCTAGCGGGAGGGCCAGGCGAGCAGTACTTC. This sequence encodes CASSLAGGPGEQYF. The full variable domain, completed using reference TRBV7-6 and TRBJ2-7, is GAGVSQSPRYKVTKRGQDVALRCDPISGHVSLYWYRQALGQGPEFLTYFNYEAQQDKSGLPNDRFSAERPEGSISTLTIQRTEQRDSAMYRCASSLAGGPGEQYFGPGTRLTVT.

This chain links TRBV7-3 with TRBJ2-1, with 8 bases fitting TRBD1. The V gene end was trimmed by 6 bases and the J gene end by 7 bases; junction bases not matched to a gene: 11. The CDR3 spans 15 residues. Per the germline V gene, CDR1 is SGHTA and CDR2 is FQGTGA. CDR3 loop: CASRPPGTGENEQFF. The CDR3 DNA reads TGTGCCAGCAGACCCCCCGGGACAGGAGAGAATGAGCAGTTCTTC.

CDR3: CASSSPIGRAREQYF. The CDR3 DNA reads as TGTGCCAGCAGTTCCCCCATCGGGAGGGCGAGGGAGCAGTACTTC. The V gene is TRBV28, the J gene TRBJ2-7; 8 bases are a match to TRBD2. V trimming: 4 bases; J trimming: 7 bases; junction bases outside the gene matches: 12. The germline gives CDR1 MDHEN, CDR2 SYDVKM. The CDR3 loop spans 15 amino acids.

J is TRBJ1-4 and V is TRBV15; 7 nucleotides line up with TRBD1. This CDR3 comprises 15 residues. V gave up 4 bases and J gave up 3 bases; unmatched junction bases: 5. CDR1 is LNHNV, CDR2 YYDKDF, per germline (reference sequence). CDR3 in DNA: TGTGCCACCAGCAACCCGGGACAGCCTAATGAAAAACTGTTTTTT. Protein product: CATSNPGQPNEKLFF.

This chain links TRBV10-2 with TRBJ1-6; the match to TRBD1 covers 7 bases. V dropped 5 bases and J dropped 0; count of bases not matched to a gene: 7. This CDR3 is 17 amino acids long. Looked up from germline, CDR1 is WSHSY and CDR2 is SAAADI. Here the CDR3 reads CASSNTGEPSYNSPLHF. The CDR3 DNA reads as TGCGCCAGCAGTAACACAGGGGAACCCTCCTATAATTCACCCCTCCACTTT.

The chain recombines TRBV6-6 with TRBJ2-1; TRBD2 aligns across 7 bases. V dropped 5 bases and J dropped 4; count of bases not matched to a gene: 8. This CDR3 is built from 15 residues. The germline gives CDR1 MNHNY, CDR2 SVGAGI (reference sequence). This CDR3 reads CASSGRLAGYNEQFF. In DNA form, the CDR3 reads TGTGCCAGCAGTGGCCGACTAGCCGGGTACAATGAGCAGTTCTTC.

This clone was detected only a few times. The V and J genes are TRBV7-2 and TRBJ2-7; TRBD2 might be the D (6 bases). V was shortened by 6 bases and J by 5 bases, with 14 bases between the two germline ends. This CDR3 spans 13 amino acids. The germline CDR1 and CDR2 sequences are SGHTA and FQGNSA. Here the CDR3 DNA reads TGTGCCAGCAGTAAGTGGGGAGGCCACGAGCAGTACTTC. As protein: CASSKWGGHEQYF.

V usage is TRBV18 and J usage is TRBJ2-1; maybe TRBD2 (6 bases). V was trimmed by 0 bases and J by 6 bases, leaving 12 bases between them. Germline-derived CDR1 and CDR2 are KGHSH and LQKENI. CDR3 length: 15 residues. CDR3 amino acids: CASSPPSVGGNEQFF. CDR3 nucleotides: TGTGCCAGCTCACCACCGTCGGTGGGGGGCAATGAGCAGTTCTTC.

The chain links TRBV5-1 to TRBJ2-3; 8 positions match TRBD2. J gave up 3 bases and V 4 bases, and 4 bases lay outside the gene matches. CDR3 length: 14 residues. The germline V gene has CDR1 SGHRS and CDR2 YFSETQ. The CDR3 loop reads CASSPRLATDTQYF. The CDR3 DNA reads as TGCGCCAGCAGCCCTAGACTAGCGACAGATACGCAGTATTTT.